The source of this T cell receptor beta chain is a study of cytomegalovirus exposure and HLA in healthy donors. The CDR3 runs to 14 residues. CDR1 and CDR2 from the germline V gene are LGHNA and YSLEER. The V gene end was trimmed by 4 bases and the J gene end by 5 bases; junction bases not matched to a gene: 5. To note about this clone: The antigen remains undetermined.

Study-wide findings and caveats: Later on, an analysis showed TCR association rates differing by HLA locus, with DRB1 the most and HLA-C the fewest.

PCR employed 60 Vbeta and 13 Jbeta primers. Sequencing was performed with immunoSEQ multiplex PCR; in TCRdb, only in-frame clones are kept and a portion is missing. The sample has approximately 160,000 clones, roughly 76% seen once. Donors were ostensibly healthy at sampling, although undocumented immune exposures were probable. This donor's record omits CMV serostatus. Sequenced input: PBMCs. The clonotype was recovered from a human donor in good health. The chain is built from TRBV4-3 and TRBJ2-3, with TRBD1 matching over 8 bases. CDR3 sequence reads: CASSPGTGRDTQYF. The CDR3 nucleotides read TGCGCCAGCAGCCCAGGGACAGGAAGAGATACGCAGTATTTT.